These 8 T cell receptor beta chains share one sample of origin, sequenced in a study of beta chain features in type 1 diabetes listed by TCRdb under 2018. Library generation was performed with the immunoSEQ multiplex PCR assay. The entire isolated RNA was reverse transcribed using the High Capacity cDNA Reverse Transcription Kit, and thus expressed TCRB transcripts were sequenced. What TCRdb holds here is the immuneACCESS table cut down to in-frame rearrangements. Part of the clones is not present; checked against another copy, under half of the missing clones reflect an unresolved V gene, and the others are unexplained. This sample holds 250,000 to 350,000 clones; about 15% were observed only once. The ten top clones hold 6.7% of the sample. The sequenced material came from central memory CD4+ T cells from blood. The source is a man aged 30 to 45 in good health.

This clone came up a few times. The chain has TRBV4-2 and TRBJ1-2; D might be TRBD1 (5 bases). The CDR3 has 14 residues. Germline V lookup: CDR1 LGHNA, CDR2 YNFKEQ. V was clipped by 5 bases and J by 4 bases, with 14 bases between them. The CDR3 protein is CASSLTGQGYGYTF. CDR3 sequence (DNA): TGTGCCAGCAGCTTGACGGGCCAGGGCTATGGCTACACCTTC.

For this clone: This CDR3 is also generated by other DNA sequences in the sample. The gene calls are TRBV7-8 and TRBJ2-3, with unresolved D. CDR1 SGHVS and CDR2 FQNEAQ come from the germline V gene. CDR3 size: 13 residues. The V gene lost 1 base and the J gene lost 1 base, with 3 bases spanning the gap. CDR3 bases: TGTGCCAGCAGCTTAGTGCGCACAGATACGCAGTATTTT. Its protein is CASSLVRTDTQYF.

There are many counts of this clone. The V and J genes are TRBV6-1 and TRBJ2-1; D not certain. V was pared by 5 bases and J by 8 bases, with 7 bases between. The CDR3 is 11 amino acids. Germline V lookup: CDR1 MNHNS, CDR2 SASEGT. The CDR3 nucleotides read TGTGCCAGCAGTCACCTAGATGAGCAGTTCTTC. Protein sequence: CASSHLDEQFF.

In this sample, this clone turned up many times. V and J are TRBV11-3 and TRBJ2-5; 11 bases agree with TRBD2. V was clipped by 5 bases and J by 9 bases; unmatched bases: 14. The germline V gene has CDR1 SGHNT and CDR2 YENEEA. The CDR3 loop spans 16 amino acids. The CDR3 here is CASSQRLAGPQVAQYF. The CDR3 nucleotides read TGTGCCAGCAGCCAGAGACTAGCGGGACCTCAGGTGGCCCAGTACTTC.

This clone turned up a few times. One junction end does not reproduce the germline sequence, and a read error may be involved. The chain recombines TRBV10-3 with TRBJ1-1; no clear D. CDR1 and CDR2 (germline): ENHRY, SYGVKD. The CDR3 runs 13 residues. The CDR3 protein is CASSEAWDTEAFF. The DNA for the CDR3 is TGTGCCAGCAGTGAAGCTTGGGACACTGAAGCTTTCTTT.

This clone was counted only a few times. The genes are TRBV25-1 and TRBJ2-7; either TRBD1 or TRBD2 may supply D (6 bases each). The CDR3 runs to 13 residues. The V end lost 4 bases, the J end lost 3 bases, and 10 bases lay between the germline ends. Germline assignment: CDR1 MGHDK and CDR2 SYGVNS. The CDR3 sequence is CASSAGGGYEQYV. In nucleotides, the CDR3 is TGTGCCAGCAGTGCCGGAGGGGGCTACGAGCAGTACGTC.

The table lists this clone with a few counts. This sequence joins TRBV2 and TRBJ1-4; D is unresolved. Germline V lookup: CDR1 SNHLY, CDR2 FYNNEI. The CDR3 runs to 13 residues. Trimming left V 7 bases short and J 0 bases short, with 6 bases between. The CDR3 region has the DNA TGTGCCAGCATCCAGGCAACTAATGAAAAACTGTTTTTT. This translates into CASIQATNEKLFF.

V is TRBV5-4 and J is TRBJ2-2; 10 nucleotides align to TRBD2. The V and J ends lost 2 bases and 4 bases, in that order; junction bases with no gene match: 5. Germline assignment: CDR1 SGHNT and CDR2 YYREEE (reference sequence). CDR3 length equals 16 residues. The CDR3 region has the DNA TGTGCCAGCAGCTTTTCTAGCGGGGGTTTCACCGGGGAGCTGTTTTTT. This translates into CASSFSSGGFTGELFF.